What follows are 8 T cell receptor beta chains derived from one specimen sequenced in a study of PD-1 blockade in mismatch repair-deficient tumors. Clones were read by immunoSEQ multiplex PCR, and TCRdb kept only the in-frame ones, dropping some. Among 40,000 to 60,000 clones, more than 65% were seen once, and the ten largest hold over 7.5%. The sample consisted of peripheral blood, taken less than 21 weeks after starting pembrolizumab. The receptors stem from an adult with mismatch repair-deficient cancer.

The rearrangement uses TRBV18 and TRBJ2-2; D is perhaps TRBD1 or TRBD2 (5 bases each). Germline CDR1 reads KGHSH; CDR2 reads LQKENI. There are 15 residues in the CDR3. Trimming cost V 2 bases and J 2 bases, with 9 bases left between them. The CDR3 DNA reads as TGTGCCAGCTCACCAAAGAGGGGTAACACCGGGGAGCTGTTTTTT. Translation: CASSPKRGNTGELFF. Looking up the rest from reference TRBV18 and TRBJ2-2 gives the full variable domain: NAGVMQNPRHLVRRRGQEARLRCSPMKGHSHVYWYRQLPEEGLKFMVYLQKENIIDESGMPKERFSAEFPKEGPSILRIQQVVRGDSAAYFCASSPKRGNTGELFFGEGSRLTVL.

The rearrangement uses TRBV7-2 and TRBJ1-2; D is unresolved. The CDR3 sequence is 13 residues long. With 1 base removed from V and 8 bases from J, the gap between germline ends came to 11 bases. CDR1 and CDR2 (germline): SGHTA, FQGNSA. The CDR3 DNA reads as TGTGCCAGCAGCTTAGATTCGGTTCAAGGCTACACCTTC. It translates to CASSLDSVQGYTF.

The CDR3 DNA is TGTGCCAGCTTAAGACAGGATACTAAACGGAAGACCCAGTACTTC. Amino acid sequence: CASLRQDTKRKTQYF. The V gene is TRBV5-4, the J gene TRBJ2-5; the D gene is possibly TRBD1 (6 bases). Germline CDR1 SGHNT, CDR2 YYREEE (reference sequence). Deletions cut 7 bases from V and 6 bases from J, with 22 bases between. The CDR3 is 15 amino acids. Filled out from reference TRBV5-4 and TRBJ2-5, the complete variable domain reads ETGVTQSPTHLIKTRGQQVTLRCSSQSGHNTVSWYQQALGQGPQFIFQYYREEENGRGNFPPRFSGLQFPNYSSELNVNALELDDSALYLCASLRQDTKRKTQYFGPGTRLLVL.

The CDR3 coding sequence is TGCAGCGTTGAGGTGGCCGGGACAGGGGATCAGCCCCAGCATTTT. This gives the protein CSVEVAGTGDQPQHF. The chain links TRBV29-1 to TRBJ1-5, with 10 bases aligning to TRBD1. The CDR3 sequence is 15 residues long. The germline V gene encodes CDR1 SQVTM and CDR2 ANQGSEA. The V and J ends lost 3 bases and 5 bases, in that order; junction bases with no gene match: 7.

The chain employs TRBV7-9 and TRBJ1-1; maybe TRBD1 (5 bases). The CDR3 extends over 13 amino acids. Trimming removed 6 bases from V and 4 bases from J, with 12 bases in between. The germline V gene encodes CDR1 SEHNR and CDR2 FQNEAQ (reference sequence). CDR3 sequence: CASRPDSSTEAFF. The CDR3 DNA sequence: TGTGCCAGCAGACCCGACAGTTCCACTGAAGCTTTCTTT.

The chain employs TRBV30 and TRBJ2-5; 12 bases are a match to TRBD2. Germline-derived CDR1 and CDR2 are GTSNPN and SVGIG (reference sequence). The CDR3 is made up of 14 amino acids. The ends lost 2 bases at V and 4 bases at J; junction bases unmatched: 2. The CDR3 sequence: CAWSTGLAGETQYF. The CDR3 DNA sequence: TGTGCCTGGAGTACGGGACTAGCGGGAGAGACCCAGTACTTC.

The rearrangement joins TRBV18 to TRBJ1-1; 7 nucleotides agree with TRBD1. Trimming cost V 5 bases and J 6 bases; bases outside gene matches: 6. This CDR3 has 13 amino acids. Germline CDR1 KGHSH, CDR2 LQKENI. The CDR3 DNA sequence: TGTGCCAGCTCAACAACAGGGGACTCTGAAGCTTTCTTT. Translation gives CASSTTGDSEAFF.

The rearrangement uses TRBV11-3 and TRBJ2-7; the match to TRBD1 covers 10 bases. Losses at the gene ends were 4 bases for V and 4 bases for J; bases not matched to a gene: 7. This CDR3 comprises 15 residues. Looked up from germline, CDR1 is SGHNT and CDR2 is YENEEA. Here the CDR3 reads CASSSSGTGVYEQYF. As DNA, the CDR3 is TGTGCCAGCAGCTCGTCCGGGACAGGGGTTTACGAGCAGTACTTC. Full variable domain (missing parts from reference TRBV11-3 and TRBJ2-7): EAGVVQSPRYKIIEKKQPVAFWCNPISGHNTLYWYLQNLGQGPELLIRYENEEAVDDSQLPKDRFSAERLKGVDSTLKIQPAELGDSAVYLCASSSSGTGVYEQYFGPGTRLTVT.